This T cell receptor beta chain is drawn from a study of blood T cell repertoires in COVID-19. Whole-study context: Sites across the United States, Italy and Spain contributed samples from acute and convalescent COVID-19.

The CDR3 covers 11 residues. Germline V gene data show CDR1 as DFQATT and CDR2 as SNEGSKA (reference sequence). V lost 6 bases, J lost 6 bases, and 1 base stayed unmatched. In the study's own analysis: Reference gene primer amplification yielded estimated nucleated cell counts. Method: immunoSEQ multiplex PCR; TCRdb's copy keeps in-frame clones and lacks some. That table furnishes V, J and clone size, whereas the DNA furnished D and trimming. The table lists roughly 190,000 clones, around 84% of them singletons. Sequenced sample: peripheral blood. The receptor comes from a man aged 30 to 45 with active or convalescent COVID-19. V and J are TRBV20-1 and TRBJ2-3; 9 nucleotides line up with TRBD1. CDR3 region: CSAGQGDTQYF. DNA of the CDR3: TGCAGTGCCGGACAGGGGGATACGCAGTATTTT.